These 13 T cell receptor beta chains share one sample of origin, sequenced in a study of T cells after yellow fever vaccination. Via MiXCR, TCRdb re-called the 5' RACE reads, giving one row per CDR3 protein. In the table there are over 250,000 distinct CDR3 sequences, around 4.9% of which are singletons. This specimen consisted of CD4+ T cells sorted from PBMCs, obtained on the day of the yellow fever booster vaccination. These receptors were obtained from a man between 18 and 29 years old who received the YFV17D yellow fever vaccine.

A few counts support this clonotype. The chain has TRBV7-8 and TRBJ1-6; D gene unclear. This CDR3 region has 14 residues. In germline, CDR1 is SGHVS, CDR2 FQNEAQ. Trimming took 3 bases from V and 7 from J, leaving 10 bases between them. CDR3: CASSFQTGNSPLHF. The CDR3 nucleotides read TGTGCCAGCAGCTTCCAGACTGGGAATTCACCCCTCCACTTT.

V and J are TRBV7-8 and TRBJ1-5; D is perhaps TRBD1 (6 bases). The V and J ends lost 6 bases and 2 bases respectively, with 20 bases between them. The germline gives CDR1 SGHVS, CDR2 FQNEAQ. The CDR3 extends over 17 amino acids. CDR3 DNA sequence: TGTGCCAGCAGTTTGGCAACAGGGAATACGGGCAATCAGCCCCAGCATTTT. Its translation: CASSLATGNTGNQPQHF.

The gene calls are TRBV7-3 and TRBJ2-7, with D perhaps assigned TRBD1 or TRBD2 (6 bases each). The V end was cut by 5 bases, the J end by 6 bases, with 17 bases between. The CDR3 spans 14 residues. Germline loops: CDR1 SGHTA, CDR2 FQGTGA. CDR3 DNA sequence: TGTGCCAGCAGCCCCCGGGGGCCGTTCGGCGAGCAGTACTTC. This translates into CASSPRGPFGEQYF.

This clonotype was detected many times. As DNA, the CDR3 is TGTGCCACCAGTGATCCCCTGGGCAGATCTAGCACAGATACGCAGTATTTT. Translating it yields CATSDPLGRSSTDTQYF. The rearrangement uses TRBV24-1 and TRBJ2-3, with D unclear. V was pared by 3 bases and J by 0 bases, with 15 bases between. Germline CDR1 KGHDR, CDR2 SFDVKD. The CDR3 contains 17 residues.

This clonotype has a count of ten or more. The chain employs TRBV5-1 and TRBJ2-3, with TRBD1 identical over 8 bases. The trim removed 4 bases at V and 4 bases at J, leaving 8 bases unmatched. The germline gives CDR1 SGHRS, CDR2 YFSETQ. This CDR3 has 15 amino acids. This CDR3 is CASSRTGIGSDTQYF. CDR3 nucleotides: TGCGCCAGCAGCCGGACAGGGATCGGCTCAGATACGCAGTATTTT.

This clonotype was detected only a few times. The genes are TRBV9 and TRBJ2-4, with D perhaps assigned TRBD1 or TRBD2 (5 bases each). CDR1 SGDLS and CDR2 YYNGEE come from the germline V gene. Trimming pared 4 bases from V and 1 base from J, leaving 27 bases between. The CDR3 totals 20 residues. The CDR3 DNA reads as TGTGCCAGCAGCTTCAGACCGGGACCGACCTCCCTCAAGGCCAAAAACATTCAGTACTTC. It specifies CASSFRPGPTSLKAKNIQYF. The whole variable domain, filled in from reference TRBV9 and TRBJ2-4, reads DSGVTQTPKHLITATGQRVTLRCSPRSGDLSVYWYQQSLDQGLQFLIQYYNGEERAKGNILERFSAQQFPDLHSELNLSSLELGDSALYFCASSFRPGPTSLKAKNIQYFGAGTRLSVL.

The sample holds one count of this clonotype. The chain's CDR3 is CAWRVAGGPMDEQFF. The CDR3 DNA reads TGTGCCTGGAGGGTAGCGGGGGGGCCAATGGATGAGCAGTTCTTC. This chain joins TRBV30 and TRBJ2-1, with TRBD2 matching 11 bases. The CDR3 loop spans 15 amino acids. The germline V gene encodes CDR1 GTSNPN and CDR2 SVGIG (reference sequence). The V and J ends lost 3 bases and 8 bases, in that order; junction bases with no gene match: 9. Drawing the rest from reference TRBV30 and TRBJ2-1, the complete variable domain is SQTIHQWPATLVQPVGSPLSLECTVEGTSNPNLYWYRQAAGRGLQLLFYSVGIGQISSEVPQNLSASRPQDRQFILSSKKLLLSDSGFYLCAWRVAGGPMDEQFFGPGTRLTVL.

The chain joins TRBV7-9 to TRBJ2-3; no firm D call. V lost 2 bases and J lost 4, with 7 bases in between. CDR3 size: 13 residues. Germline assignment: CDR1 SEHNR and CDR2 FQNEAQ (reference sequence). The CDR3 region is CASSLNLADTQYF. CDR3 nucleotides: TGTGCCAGCAGCTTAAACCTGGCAGATACGCAGTATTTT.

The CDR3: CASSLNGGRNEKLFF. As DNA, the CDR3 is TGTGCCAGCAGCTTAAACGGGGGAAGAAATGAAAAACTGTTTTTT. The chain joins TRBV7-9 to TRBJ1-4; D might be TRBD1 (5 bases). V lost 2 bases and J 5 bases, leaving 12 bases between the germline ends. Germline CDR1 SEHNR, CDR2 FQNEAQ (reference sequence). The CDR3 is 15 amino acids. Together with reference TRBV7-9 and TRBJ1-4, the CDR3 gives the full variable domain: DTGVSQNPRHKITKRGQNVTFRCDPISEHNRLYWYRQTLGQGPEFLTYFQNEAQLEKSRLLSDRFSAERPKGSFSTLEIQRTEQGDSAMYLCASSLNGGRNEKLFFGSGTQLSVL.

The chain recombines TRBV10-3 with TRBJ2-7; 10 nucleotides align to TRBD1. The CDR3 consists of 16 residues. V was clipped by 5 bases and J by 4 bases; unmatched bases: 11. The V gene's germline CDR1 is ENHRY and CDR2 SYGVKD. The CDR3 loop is CAISPGQGRGEYEQYV. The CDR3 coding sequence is TGTGCCATCAGTCCGGGACAGGGGCGGGGGGAATACGAGCAGTACGTC.

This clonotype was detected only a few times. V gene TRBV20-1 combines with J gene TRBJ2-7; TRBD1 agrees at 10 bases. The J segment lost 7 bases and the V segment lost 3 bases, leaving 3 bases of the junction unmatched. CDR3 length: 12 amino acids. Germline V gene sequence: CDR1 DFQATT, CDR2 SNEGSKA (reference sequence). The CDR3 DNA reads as TGCAGTGCTAGCGGACAGGGGGAAGAGCAGTACTTC. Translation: CSASGQGEEQYF.

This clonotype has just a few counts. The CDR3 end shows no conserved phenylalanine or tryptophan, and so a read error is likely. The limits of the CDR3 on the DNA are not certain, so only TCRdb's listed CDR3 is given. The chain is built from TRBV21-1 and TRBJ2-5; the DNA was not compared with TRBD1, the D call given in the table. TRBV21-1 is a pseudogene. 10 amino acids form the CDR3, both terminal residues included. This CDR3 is CASSKACRGR.

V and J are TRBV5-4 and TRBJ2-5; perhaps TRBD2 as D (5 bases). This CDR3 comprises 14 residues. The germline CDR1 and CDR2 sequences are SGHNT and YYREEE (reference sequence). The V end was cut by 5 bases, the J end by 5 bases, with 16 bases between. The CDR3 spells CASRPTSGRETQYF. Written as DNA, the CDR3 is TGTGCCAGCAGACCTACTAGTGGTCGTGAGACCCAGTACTTC.